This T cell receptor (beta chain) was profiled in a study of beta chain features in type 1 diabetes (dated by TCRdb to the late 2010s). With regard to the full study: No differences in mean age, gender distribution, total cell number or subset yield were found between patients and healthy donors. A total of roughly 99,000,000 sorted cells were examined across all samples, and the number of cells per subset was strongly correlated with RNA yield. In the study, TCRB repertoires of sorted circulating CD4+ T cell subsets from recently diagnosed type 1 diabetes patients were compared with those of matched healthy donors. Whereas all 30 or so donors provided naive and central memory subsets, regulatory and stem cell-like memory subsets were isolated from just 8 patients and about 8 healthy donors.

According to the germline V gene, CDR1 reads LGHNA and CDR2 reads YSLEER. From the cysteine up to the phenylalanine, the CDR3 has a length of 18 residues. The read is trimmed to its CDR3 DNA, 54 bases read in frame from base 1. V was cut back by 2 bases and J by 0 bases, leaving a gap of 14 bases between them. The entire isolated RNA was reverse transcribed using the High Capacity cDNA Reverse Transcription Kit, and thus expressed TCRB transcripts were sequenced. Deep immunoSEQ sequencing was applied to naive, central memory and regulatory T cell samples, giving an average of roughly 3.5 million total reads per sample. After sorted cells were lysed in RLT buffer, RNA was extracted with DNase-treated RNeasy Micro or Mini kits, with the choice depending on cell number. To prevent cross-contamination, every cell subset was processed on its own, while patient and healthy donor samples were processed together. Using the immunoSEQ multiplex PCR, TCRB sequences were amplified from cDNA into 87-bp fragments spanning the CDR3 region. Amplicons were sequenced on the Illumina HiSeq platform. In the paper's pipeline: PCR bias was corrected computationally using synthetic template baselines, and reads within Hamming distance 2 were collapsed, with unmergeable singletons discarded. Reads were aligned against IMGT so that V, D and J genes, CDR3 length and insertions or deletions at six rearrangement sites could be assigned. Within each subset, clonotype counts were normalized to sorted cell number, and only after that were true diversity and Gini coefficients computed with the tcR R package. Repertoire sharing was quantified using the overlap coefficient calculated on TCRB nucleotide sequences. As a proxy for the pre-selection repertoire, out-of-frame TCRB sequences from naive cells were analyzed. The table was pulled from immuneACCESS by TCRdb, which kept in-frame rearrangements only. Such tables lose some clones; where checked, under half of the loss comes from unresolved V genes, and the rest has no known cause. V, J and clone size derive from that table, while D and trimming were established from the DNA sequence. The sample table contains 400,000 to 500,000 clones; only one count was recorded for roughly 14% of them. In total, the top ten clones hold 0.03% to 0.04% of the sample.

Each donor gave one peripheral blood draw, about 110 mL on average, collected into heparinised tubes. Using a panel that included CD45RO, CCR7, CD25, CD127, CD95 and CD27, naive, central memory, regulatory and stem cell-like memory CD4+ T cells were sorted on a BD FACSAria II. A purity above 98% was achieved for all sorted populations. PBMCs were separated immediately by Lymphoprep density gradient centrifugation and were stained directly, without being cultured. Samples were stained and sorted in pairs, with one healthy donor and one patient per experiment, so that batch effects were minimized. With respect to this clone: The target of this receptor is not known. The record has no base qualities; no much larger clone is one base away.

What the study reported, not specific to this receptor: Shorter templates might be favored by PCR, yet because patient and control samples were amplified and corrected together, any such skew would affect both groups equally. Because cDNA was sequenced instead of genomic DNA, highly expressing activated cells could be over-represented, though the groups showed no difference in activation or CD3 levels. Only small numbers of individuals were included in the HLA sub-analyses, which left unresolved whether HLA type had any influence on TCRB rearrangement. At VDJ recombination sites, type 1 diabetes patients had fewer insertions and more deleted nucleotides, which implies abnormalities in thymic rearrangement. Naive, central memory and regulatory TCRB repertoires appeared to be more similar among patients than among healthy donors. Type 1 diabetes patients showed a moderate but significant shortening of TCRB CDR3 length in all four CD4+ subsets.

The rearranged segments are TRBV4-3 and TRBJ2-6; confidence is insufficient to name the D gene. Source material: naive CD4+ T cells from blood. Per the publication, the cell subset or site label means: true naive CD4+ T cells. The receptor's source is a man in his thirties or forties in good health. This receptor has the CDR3 CASSQQHPVLSGANVLTF. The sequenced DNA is TGCGCCAGCAGCCAACAGCACCCGGTTCTCTCTGGGGCCAACGTCCTGACTTTC.